Listed below are T cell receptor beta chains from one sample, sequenced in a study of T cell changes during pregnancy in multiple sclerosis. Only in-frame clones appear in the TCRdb table, and some are missing; sequencing was by immunoSEQ multiplex PCR. The table has about 40,000 clones, approximately 91% seen once. The material sequenced was PBMCs (not recorded whether the cells were cultured). The receptor source for this set is a female donor with multiple sclerosis, enrolled in a pregnancy study. CDR3s include the opening cysteine and the closing phenylalanine or tryptophan. A D gene is named only where the DNA matches it firmly. The listing skips clone size in some rows; elsewhere it reads once, few, many or a size class.

v_call: TRBV6-6; d_call: TRBD1; j_call: TRBJ2-7; clone_size: -; cdr3_length: 14; cdr3_aa: CASTRDRGNYEQYF; cdr3_nt: TGTGCCAGCACCCGGGACAGGGGTAACTACGAGCAGTACTTC
v_call: TRBV20-1; d_call: TRBD2; j_call: TRBJ2-3; clone_size: -; cdr3_length: 11; cdr3_aa: CSAQRGDTQYF; cdr3_nt: TGCAGTGCCCAGCGGGGAGATACGCAGTATTTT
v_call: TRBV5-1; d_call: TRBD1; j_call: TRBJ1-5; clone_size: once; cdr3_length: 14; cdr3_aa: CASSQGQGNQPQHF; cdr3_nt: TGCGCCAGCAGCCAAGGACAGGGCAATCAGCCCCAGCATTTT
v_call: TRBV7-2; d_call: TRBD2; j_call: TRBJ2-2; clone_size: -; cdr3_length: 17; cdr3_aa: CASSAGTSGMNTGELFF; cdr3_nt: TGTGCCAGCAGCGCCGGGACTAGCGGGATGAACACCGGGGAGCTGTTTTTT
v_call: TRBV5-1; d_call: -; j_call: TRBJ1-4; clone_size: few; cdr3_length: 17; cdr3_aa: CASSLEQGVGLNEKLFF; cdr3_nt: TGCGCCAGCAGCTTGGAACAGGGAGTGGGACTTAATGAAAAACTGTTTTTT
v_call: TRBV2; d_call: TRBD1; j_call: TRBJ2-7; clone_size: -; cdr3_length: 14; cdr3_aa: CASNTGTGFYEQYF; cdr3_nt: TGTGCCAGCAATACCGGGACAGGGTTCTACGAGCAGTACTTC
v_call: TRBV5-6; d_call: -; j_call: TRBJ2-7; clone_size: -; cdr3_length: 13; cdr3_aa: CASSSDFSYEQYF; cdr3_nt: TGTGCCAGCAGTTCTGACTTCTCCTACGAGCAGTACTTC
v_call: TRBV6-5; d_call: -; j_call: TRBJ2-3; clone_size: -; cdr3_length: 14; cdr3_aa: CASTHGGATDTQYF; cdr3_nt: TGTGCCAGCACTCACGGAGGAGCCACAGATACGCAGTATTTT
v_call: TRBV4-1; d_call: -; j_call: TRBJ2-2; clone_size: -; cdr3_length: 14; cdr3_aa: CASSQVVPSGELFF; cdr3_nt: TGCGCCAGCAGCCAAGTAGTTCCGTCCGGGGAGCTGTTTTTT
v_call: TRBV6-1; d_call: -; j_call: TRBJ2-5; clone_size: -; cdr3_length: 14; cdr3_aa: CASSRAGQQETQYF; cdr3_nt: TGTGCCAGCAGTCGAGCGGGACAACAAGAGACCCAGTACTTC
v_call: TRBV29-1; d_call: TRBD1; j_call: TRBJ2-1; clone_size: -; cdr3_length: 14; cdr3_aa: CSVETGEGYNEQFF; cdr3_nt: TGCAGCGTTGAGACAGGGGAAGGCTACAATGAGCAGTTCTTC
v_call: TRBV6-5; d_call: -; j_call: TRBJ2-5; clone_size: -; cdr3_length: 10; cdr3_aa: CASSFETQYF; cdr3_nt: TGTGCCAGCAGTTTCGAGACCCAGTACTTC
v_call: TRBV5-4; d_call: TRBD2; j_call: TRBJ2-5; clone_size: -; cdr3_length: 17; cdr3_aa: CASSPRLAGGLKETQYF; cdr3_nt: TGTGCCAGCAGCCCTCGACTAGCGGGAGGTTTGAAAGAGACCCAGTACTTC
v_call: TRBV27; d_call: -; j_call: TRBJ2-3; clone_size: -; cdr3_length: 15; cdr3_aa: CASSQGTLSTDTQYF; cdr3_nt: TGTGCCAGCTCTCAGGGGACACTCAGCACAGATACGCAGTATTTT
v_call: TRBV19; d_call: -; j_call: TRBJ2-3; clone_size: -; cdr3_length: 15; cdr3_aa: CASSRSVESTDTQYF; cdr3_nt: TGTGCCAGTAGTCGGTCGGTTGAGAGCACAGATACGCAGTATTTT
v_call: TRBV11-3; d_call: TRBD1; j_call: TRBJ2-2; clone_size: -; cdr3_length: 17; cdr3_aa: CASSLLTGGISSGELFF; cdr3_nt: TGTGCCAGCAGCCTCTTGACAGGGGGTATTAGTTCCGGGGAGCTGTTTTTT
v_call: TRBV6-4; d_call: -; j_call: TRBJ2-3; clone_size: -; cdr3_length: 17; cdr3_aa: CASSDGRFGGLADTQYF; cdr3_nt: TGTGCCAGCAGTGACGGGAGGTTTGGAGGCCTCGCAGATACGCAGTATTTT
v_call: TRBV2; d_call: -; j_call: TRBJ1-1; clone_size: -; cdr3_length: 15; cdr3_aa: CASSEGGRWDTEAFF; cdr3_nt: TGTGCCAGCAGTGAGGGGGGGAGGTGGGACACTGAAGCTTTCTTT
v_call: TRBV5-4; d_call: -; j_call: TRBJ2-7; clone_size: -; cdr3_length: 14; cdr3_aa: CASSLDHNRYEQYF; cdr3_nt: TGTGCCAGCAGCTTGGACCACAATCGGTACGAGCAGTACTTC
v_call: TRBV10-3; d_call: -; j_call: TRBJ2-1; clone_size: -; cdr3_length: 15; cdr3_aa: CAISLTASSYNEQFF; cdr3_nt: TGTGCCATCAGTCTAACAGCGAGCTCCTACAATGAGCAGTTCTTC
v_call: TRBV5-1; d_call: TRBD2; j_call: TRBJ2-3; clone_size: -; cdr3_length: 16; cdr3_aa: CASSLPTSGSSDTQYF; cdr3_nt: TGCGCCAGCAGCTTGCCTACTAGCGGGAGCTCAGATACGCAGTATTTT
v_call: TRBV5-4; d_call: TRBD1; j_call: TRBJ2-1; clone_size: -; cdr3_length: 15; cdr3_aa: CASSWGQGDYNEQFF; cdr3_nt: TGTGCCAGCAGCTGGGGACAGGGGGACTACAATGAGCAGTTCTTC
v_call: TRBV4-3; d_call: TRBD2; j_call: TRBJ2-2; clone_size: -; cdr3_length: 15; cdr3_aa: CASSPVAGGAGELFF; cdr3_nt: TGCGCCAGCAGCCCCGTAGCGGGAGGGGCCGGGGAGCTGTTTTTT
v_call: TRBV25-1; d_call: -; j_call: TRBJ1-1; clone_size: -; cdr3_length: 14; cdr3_aa: CASSELTTGTEAFF; cdr3_nt: TGTGCCAGCAGTGAATTGACAACAGGCACTGAAGCTTTCTTT
v_call: TRBV11-1; d_call: -; j_call: TRBJ2-7; clone_size: -; cdr3_length: 16; cdr3_aa: CASSPTFDRIDYEQYF; cdr3_nt: TGTGCCAGCAGCCCGACTTTCGACAGGATTGACTACGAGCAGTACTTC
v_call: TRBV28; d_call: -; j_call: TRBJ1-5; clone_size: -; cdr3_length: 15; cdr3_aa: CASSLLLGSNQPQHF; cdr3_nt: TGTGCCAGCAGTTTACTCCTGGGTAGCAATCAGCCCCAGCATTTT
v_call: TRBV28; d_call: -; j_call: TRBJ1-1; clone_size: once; cdr3_length: 13; cdr3_aa: CASSLTVGAEAFF; cdr3_nt: TGTGCCAGCAGTTTGACAGTGGGGGCTGAAGCTTTCTTT
v_call: TRBV7-2; d_call: -; j_call: TRBJ2-1; clone_size: -; cdr3_length: 13; cdr3_aa: CASSLGLNNEQFF; cdr3_nt: TGTGCCAGCAGCTTAGGGCTAAACAATGAGCAGTTCTTC
v_call: TRBV28; d_call: -; j_call: TRBJ2-5; clone_size: -; cdr3_length: 19; cdr3_aa: CASSLPSPKGLTFRETQYF; cdr3_nt: TGTGCCAGCAGTTTACCCTCTCCCAAGGGGCTCACCTTCAGGGAGACCCAGTACTTC
v_call: TRBV10-1; d_call: -; j_call: TRBJ2-3; clone_size: -; cdr3_length: 12; cdr3_aa: CASSEVADTQYF; cdr3_nt: TGCGCCAGCAGTGAGGTGGCAGATACGCAGTATTTT
v_call: TRBV18; d_call: TRBD1; j_call: TRBJ2-1; clone_size: -; cdr3_length: 16; cdr3_aa: CASSPSTGGFYNEQFF; cdr3_nt: TGTGCCAGCTCACCTTCGACAGGGGGCTTCTACAATGAGCAGTTCTTC
v_call: TRBV6-4; d_call: TRBD2; j_call: TRBJ2-7; clone_size: -; cdr3_length: 14; cdr3_aa: CASSDGAGSYEQYF; cdr3_nt: TGTGCCAGCAGTGACGGAGCGGGGTCCTACGAGCAGTACTTC
v_call: TRBV10-3; d_call: -; j_call: TRBJ1-2; clone_size: -; cdr3_length: 16; cdr3_aa: CAISELLGGPGYGYTF; cdr3_nt: TGTGCCATCAGTGAGTTATTAGGAGGGCCGGGGTACGGCTACACCTTC
v_call: TRBV6-6; d_call: -; j_call: TRBJ2-7; clone_size: -; cdr3_length: 16; cdr3_aa: CASRGSVGGGTYEQYF; cdr3_nt: TGTGCCAGCCGGGGTTCGGTAGGGGGAGGTACCTACGAGCAGTACTTC
v_call: TRBV7-2; d_call: TRBD2; j_call: TRBJ2-1; clone_size: -; cdr3_length: 14; cdr3_aa: CASSFTGTSHEQFF; cdr3_nt: TGTGCCAGCAGCTTCACCGGGACTAGCCATGAGCAGTTCTTC
v_call: TRBV30; d_call: -; j_call: TRBJ2-7; clone_size: -; cdr3_length: 14; cdr3_aa: CAYYLSAGPYEQYF; cdr3_nt: TGTGCCTACTACTTATCGGCGGGACCCTACGAGCAGTACTTC
v_call: TRBV2; d_call: -; j_call: TRBJ1-2; clone_size: -; cdr3_length: 13; cdr3_aa: CASRGWGKDGYTF; cdr3_nt: TGTGCCAGCAGGGGGTGGGGCAAGGATGGCTACACCTTC
v_call: TRBV2; d_call: TRBD2; j_call: TRBJ2-3; clone_size: -; cdr3_length: 14; cdr3_aa: CASSPGLATDTQYF; cdr3_nt: TGTGCCAGCAGCCCTGGACTAGCCACAGATACGCAGTATTTT
v_call: TRBV10-3; d_call: -; j_call: TRBJ2-7; clone_size: -; cdr3_length: 12; cdr3_aa: CAISESGNEQYF; cdr3_nt: TGTGCCATCAGTGAGTCAGGGAACGAGCAGTACTTC
v_call: TRBV7-2; d_call: -; j_call: TRBJ1-1; clone_size: -; cdr3_length: 14; cdr3_aa: CASSEDSMNTEAFF; cdr3_nt: TGTGCCAGCAGCGAGGACAGTATGAACACTGAAGCTTTCTTT
v_call: TRBV6-1; d_call: -; j_call: TRBJ2-1; clone_size: once; cdr3_length: 15; cdr3_aa: CASSEQKAVGRKQFF; cdr3_nt: TGTGCCAGCAGTGAACAAAAGGCGGTGGGACGAAAGCAGTTCTTC
v_call: TRBV30; d_call: TRBD1; j_call: TRBJ2-7; clone_size: -; cdr3_length: 18; cdr3_aa: CAWSKIVPTGTGSYEQYF; cdr3_nt: TGTGCCTGGAGTAAAATCGTCCCGACCGGGACAGGCTCCTACGAGCAGTACTTC
v_call: TRBV14; d_call: -; j_call: TRBJ2-5; clone_size: -; cdr3_length: 13; cdr3_aa: CASSQVRAETQYF; cdr3_nt: TGTGCCAGCAGCCAAGTCAGGGCCGAGACCCAGTACTTC
v_call: TRBV7-2; d_call: TRBD1; j_call: TRBJ1-3; clone_size: -; cdr3_length: 16; cdr3_aa: CASSRKGQGKRSTIYF; cdr3_nt: TGTGCCAGCAGCCGAAAAGGACAGGGAAAACGGAGCACCATATATTTT
v_call: TRBV6-6; d_call: -; j_call: TRBJ2-7; clone_size: -; cdr3_length: 14; cdr3_aa: CASSYLQTPYEQYF; cdr3_nt: TGTGCCAGCAGTTACCTGCAGACCCCCTACGAGCAGTACTTC